This TCR beta chain appears in the sequencing data of a study of OX40 agonist ivuxolimab in advanced cancers. Study details: Patients were dosed with the agonistic anti-OX40 (CD134) antibody ivuxolimab. Dose-escalation patients suffered from hepatocellular carcinoma, melanoma, renal cell or head and neck cancer. Subjects had a mean age of around 60 years, with a range of about 20 to 85; more than 75% were male. Study outcomes and limitations: Some nonresponders additionally presented with little normalized T-cell clonal expansion.

Per the germline V gene, CDR1 is MDHEN and CDR2 is SYDVKM. There are 12 residues in the CDR3. The V end was cut by 1 base, the J end by 3 bases, with 4 bases between. Data came from immunoSEQ multiplex PCR; TCRdb stores just in-frame clones and leaves some out. This sample has roughly 60,000 clones, with roughly nine tenths found just once. About this clone itself: Its specificity is unknown.

The receptor was isolated from an adult with an advanced solid tumor such as melanoma, head and neck, liver or kidney cancer. The rearrangement links TRBV28 to TRBJ2-7; unclear D gene. The material was CD4+ or CD8+ T cells sorted from blood, obtained in a trial of the OX40 agonist ivuxolimab. The CDR3 loop is CASSLFNYEQYF. Here the CDR3 DNA reads TGTGCCAGCAGTTTATTCAACTACGAGCAGTACTTC. The entire variable domain, with the rest obtained from reference TRBV28 and TRBJ2-7, is as follows: DVKVTQSSRYLVKRTGEKVFLECVQDMDHENMFWYRQDPGLGLRLIYFSYDVKMKEKGDIPEGYSVSREKKERFSLILESASTNQTSMYLCASSLFNYEQYFGPGTRLTVT.